These T cell receptor beta chains were read from a single sample in a study of T cells in Graves' hyperthyroidism and ophthalmopathy. TCRdb re-called the multiplex PCR reads with MiXCR, one entry per CDR3 protein. This table holds fewer than 850,000 distinct CDR3 sequences, 17% found once. Sequencing was carried out using blood. These receptors were obtained from a man aged 45-65 years with Graves' hyperthyroidism. Both conserved end residues are part of each CDR3. The D gene is left open where the match is weak. Clone size is given for some rows only: seen once, a few or many times, or a class if the clone is expanded.

TRBJ2-3	TRBV5-6	-	few	CASNAGTGWQAADTQYF	TGTGCCAGCAACGCCGGGACTGGCTGGCAGGCCGCAGATACGCAGTATTTT
TRBJ2-3	TRBV7-9	TRBD1	-	CASSDRQGPPRDTQYF	TGTGCCAGCAGCGACAGACAGGGGCCACCGAGAGATACGCAGTATTTT
TRBJ2-7	TRBV3-1	-	few	CASSQDVGEYEQYF	TGTGCCAGCAGCCAAGATGTGGGGGAGTACGAGCAGTACTTC
TRBJ2-1	TRBV28	-	-	CASSQDQGPGGYNEQFF	TGTGCCAGCAGCCAAGATCAGGGGCCTGGGGGTTACAATGAGCAGTTCTTC
TRBJ1-1	TRBV7-2	-	-	CASFKGAGTEAFF	TGTGCCAGTTTCAAAGGGGCTGGCACTGAAGCTTTCTTT
TRBJ1-1	TRBV7-9	-	many	CASSPFENTEAFF	TGTGCCAGCAGCCCTTTTGAGAACACTGAAGCTTTCTTT
TRBJ1-2	TRBV10-3	-	many	CAIRDLTAYGYTF	TGTGCCATCAGGGATTTGACAGCGTATGGCTACACCTTC
TRBJ1-1	TRBV18	-	-	CASSPFFDGGNTEAFF	TGTGCCAGCTCACCATTCTTCGACGGAGGGAACACTGAAGCTTTCTTT
TRBJ1-1	TRBV7-9	-	-	CASSEYIRTRSPRGAFF	TGTGCCAGCAGCGAGTACATCCGGACCCGCTCGCCGAGGGGAGCTTTCTTT
TRBJ2-1	TRBV19	TRBD2	-	CASSTSGTTSEQFF	TGTGCCAGTAGCACTAGCGGGACGACAAGTGAGCAGTTCTTC
TRBJ2-1	TRBV9	-	-	CASSPRRSPVGDEQFF	TGTGCCAGCAGCCCCAGGCGGTCCCCGGTGGGCGATGAGCAGTTCTTC
TRBJ2-6	TRBV9	-	few	CASRGGEERANVLTF	TGTGCCAGCAGGGGAGGAGAGGAACGGGCCAACGTCCTGACTTTC
TRBJ2-1	TRBV2	TRBD2	many	CASSRRGADEQFF	TGTGCCAGCTCACGGCGGGGGGCCGATGAGCAGTTCTTC
TRBJ2-5	TRBV7-6	-	many	CASSLKTQETQYF	TGTGCCAGCAGCTTAAAGACTCAAGAGACCCAGTACTTC
TRBJ1-2	TRBV19	-	many	CASSIFSYGYTF	TGTGCCAGTAGTATATTCAGCTATGGCTACACCTTC
TRBJ2-1	TRBV28	TRBD1	many	CASSLGQGSHNEQFF	TGTGCCAGCAGTTTAGGACAGGGGTCGCACAATGAGCAGTTCTTC
TRBJ2-3	TRBV7-9	TRBD2	many	CASSLVAGPDTQYF	TGTGCCAGCAGCTTAGTAGCGGGCCCAGATACGCAGTATTTT
TRBJ2-2	TRBV10-3	TRBD1	-	CAIREGQYTGELFF	TGTGCCATCAGAGAGGGACAGTACACCGGGGAGCTGTTTTTT
TRBJ2-1	TRBV5-5	TRBD2	-	CASSLTETSGTEQFF	TGTGCCAGCAGCTTGACTGAGACTAGCGGGACTGAGCAGTTCTTC
TRBJ1-5	TRBV12-3/TRBV12-4	-	many	CASSLGQGGFGNQPQHF	TGTGCCAGCAGTTTAGGGCAGGGCGGATTTGGCAATCAGCCCCAGCATTTT
TRBJ1-5	TRBV11-1	-	many	CASSGVAAIFNQPQHF	TGTGCCAGCAGCGGGGTGGCAGCCATATTCAATCAGCCCCAGCATTTT
TRBJ1-2	TRBV6-1	TRBD1	many	CASTPDRGGYGYTF	TGTGCCAGCACCCCGGACAGGGGGGGCTATGGCTACACCTTC
TRBJ2-5	TRBV30	-	-	CAWRGGQTLQETQYF	TGTGCCTGGAGGGGGGGACAGACCCTCCAAGAGACCCAGTACTTC
TRBJ2-1	TRBV5-1	TRBD2	many	CASSLVLAGGYNEQFF	TGCGCCAGCAGCTTGGTTTTAGCGGGAGGCTACAATGAGCAGTTCTTC
TRBJ1-3	TRBV19	-	many	CASSTRVSGNTIYF	TGTGCCAGTAGTACCAGGGTCTCCGGAAACACCATATATTTT
TRBJ2-3	TRBV2	-	many	CAGGQRTDTQYF	TGTGCCGGGGGACAACGCACAGATACGCAGTATTTT
TRBJ1-5	TRBV6-5	-	-	CASSYLEGQPQHF	TGTGCCAGCAGTTACCTGGAAGGCCAGCCCCAGCATTTT
TRBJ1-6	TRBV28	-	many	CASSLNTGYSPLHF	TGTGCCAGCAGTTTGAACACAGGGTATTCACCCCTCCACTTT
TRBJ1-5	TRBV12-3/TRBV12-4	-	few	CASSLGAGVQPQHF	TGTGCCAGCAGTTTAGGGGCAGGGGTTCAGCCCCAGCATTTT
TRBJ1-5	TRBV2	TRBD1	many	CASRVTGWGSNQPQHF	TGTGCCAGCAGAGTGACAGGGTGGGGGAGCAATCAGCCCCAGCATTTT
TRBJ1-4	TRBV18	-	few	CASSPGVGPSAVGNEKLFF	TGTGCCAGCTCACCCGGTGTAGGCCCCTCCGCAGTGGGTAATGAAAAACTGTTTTTT
TRBJ2-7	TRBV27	-	-	CASSPPGPSYGEQYF	TGTGCCAGCAGTCCGCCGGGTCCAAGCTACGGCGAGCAGTACTTC
TRBJ2-1	TRBV28	-	-	CASSFPDESLRQFF	TGTGCCAGCAGTTTCCCGGACGAGTCCTTAAGGCAGTTCTTC
TRBJ2-5	TRBV7-2	-	-	CASSLRGTQETQYF	TGTGCCAGCAGCTTACGAGGGACTCAAGAGACCCAGTACTTC
TRBJ2-7	TRBV7-9	-	many	CASSLASGRGWSSYEQYF	TGTGCCAGCAGCTTAGCCAGCGGTAGGGGATGGTCGTCCTACGAGCAGTACTTC
TRBJ2-1	TRBV10-3	TRBD2	-	CAISEGGELQFF	TGTGCCATCAGTGAGGGGGGGGAACTACAGTTCTTC
TRBJ2-5	TRBV5-5	-	-	CASSLGLALSEETQYF	TGTGCCAGCAGCTTGGGGCTAGCGCTGTCGGAAGAGACCCAGTACTTC
TRBJ2-2	TRBV11-1	TRBD1	-	CASSFPPGQGASGNTGELFF	TGTGCCAGCAGCTTCCCCCCCGGACAGGGGGCTTCGGGGAACACCGGGGAGCTGTTTTTT
TRBJ2-7	TRBV15	-	many	CATSDRPIDMGLAYEQYF	TGTGCCACCAGCGATCGACCGATTGATATGGGGCTGGCCTACGAGCAGTACTTC
TRBJ2-1	TRBV10-3	-	few	CATSGASYNEQFF	TGTGCCACCTCCGGGGCCTCCTACAATGAGCAGTTCTTC
TRBJ2-5	TRBV20-1	-	-	CSAGPPNGGRGETQYF	TGCAGTGCTGGCCCGCCAAACGGGGGCCGGGGGGAGACCCAGTACTTC
TRBJ1-1	TRBV18	-	many	CASSPQGSNTEAFF	TGTGCCAGCTCACCACAGGGGTCGAACACTGAAGCTTTCTTT
TRBJ1-1	TRBV27	-	-	CASSRQGGMNTEAFF	TGTGCCAGCAGTAGGCAGGGTGGGATGAACACTGAAGCTTTCTTT
TRBJ2-1	TRBV10-3	-	-	CAISDVDYSYNEQFF	TGTGCCATCAGTGACGTCGACTACTCCTACAATGAGCAGTTCTTC
TRBJ2-5	TRBV20-1	TRBD2	-	CSAAGDSGTQETQYF	TGCAGTGCTGCCGGTGATAGCGGGACTCAAGAGACCCAGTACTTC
TRBJ2-3	TRBV3-1	-	-	CASSQAGKRMGTDTQYF	TGTGCCAGCAGCCAAGCGGGGAAGCGTATGGGGACAGATACGCAGTATTTT